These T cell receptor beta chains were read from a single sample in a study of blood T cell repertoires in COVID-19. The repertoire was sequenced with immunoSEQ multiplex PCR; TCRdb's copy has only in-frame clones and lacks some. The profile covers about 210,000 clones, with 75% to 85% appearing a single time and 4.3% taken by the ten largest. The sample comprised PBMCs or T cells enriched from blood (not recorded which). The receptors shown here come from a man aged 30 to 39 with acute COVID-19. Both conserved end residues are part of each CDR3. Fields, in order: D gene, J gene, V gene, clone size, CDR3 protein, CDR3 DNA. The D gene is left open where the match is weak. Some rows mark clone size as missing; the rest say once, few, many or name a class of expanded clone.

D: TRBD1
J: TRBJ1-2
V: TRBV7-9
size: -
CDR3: CASSLSDRGPRGYTF
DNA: TGTGCCAGCAGCCTATCGGACAGGGGCCCCAGAGGCTACACCTTC

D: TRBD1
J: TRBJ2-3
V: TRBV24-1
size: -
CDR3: CATSPDRTNKGDTQYF
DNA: TGTGCCACCAGTCCGGACAGGACAAATAAGGGGGATACGCAGTATTTT

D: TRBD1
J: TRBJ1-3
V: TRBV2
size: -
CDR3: CASNSRKGQGASGNTIYF
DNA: TGTGCCAGCAACTCTCGGAAAGGACAGGGGGCTTCTGGAAACACCATATATTTT

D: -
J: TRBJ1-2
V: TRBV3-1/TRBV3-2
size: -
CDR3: CASTGSQRGYTF
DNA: TGTGCCAGTACCGGGTCCCAAAGGGGCTACACCTTC

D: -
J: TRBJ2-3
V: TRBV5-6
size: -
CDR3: CASSFGQGTDTQYF
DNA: TGTGCCAGCAGCTTTGGTCAGGGCACAGATACGCAGTATTTT

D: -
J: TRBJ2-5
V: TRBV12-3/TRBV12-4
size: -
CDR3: CASSSSRGIRDF
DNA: TGTGCCAGCAGTTCATCCAGGGGCATCCGGGACTTC

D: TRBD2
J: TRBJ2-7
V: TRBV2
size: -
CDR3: CAGGPGLAGYEQYF
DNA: TGTGCCGGGGGGCCCGGACTAGCGGGATACGAGCAGTACTTC

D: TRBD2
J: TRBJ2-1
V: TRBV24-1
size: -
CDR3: CATSDFGGAEQFF
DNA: TGTGCCACCAGTGATTTCGGGGGGGCTGAGCAGTTCTTC

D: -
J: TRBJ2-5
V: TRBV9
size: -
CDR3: CASSVGLQETQYF
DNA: TGTGCCAGCAGCGTAGGTCTACAAGAGACCCAGTACTTC

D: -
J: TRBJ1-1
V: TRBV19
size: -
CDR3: CASVTGNTEAFF
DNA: TGTGCCAGTGTCACAGGGAACACTGAAGCTTTCTTT

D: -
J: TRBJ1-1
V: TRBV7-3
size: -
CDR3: CASSLLAVSEAFF
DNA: TGTGCCAGCAGCTTATTAGCAGTTTCTGAAGCTTTCTTT

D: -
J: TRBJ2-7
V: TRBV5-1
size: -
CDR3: CASSLGAGTYEQYF
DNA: TGCGCCAGCAGCTTGGGGGCAGGGACCTACGAGCAGTACTTC

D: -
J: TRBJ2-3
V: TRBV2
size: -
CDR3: CASSERVSTDTQYF
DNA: TGTGCCAGCAGTGAACGGGTTAGCACAGATACGCAGTATTTT

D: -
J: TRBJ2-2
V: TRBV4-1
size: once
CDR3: CASSPPTINTGELFF
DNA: TGCGCCAGCAGCCCCCCAACAATTAACACCGGGGAGCTGTTTTTT

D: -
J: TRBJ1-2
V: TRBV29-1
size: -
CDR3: CSVDLGGKGGYTF
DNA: TGCAGCGTTGACTTGGGAGGCAAAGGCGGCTACACCTTC

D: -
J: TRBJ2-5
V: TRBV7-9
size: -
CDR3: CASSPPFPGETQYF
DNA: TGTGCCAGCAGCCCGCCCTTCCCGGGGGAGACCCAGTACTTC

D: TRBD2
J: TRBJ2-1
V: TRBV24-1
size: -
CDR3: CATSDNSGTSGIHEQFF
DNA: TGTGCCACCAGTGATAACTCCGGGACTAGCGGGATCCATGAGCAGTTCTTC

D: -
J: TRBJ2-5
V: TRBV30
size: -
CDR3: CAWSAKETQYF
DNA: TGTGCCTGGAGCGCTAAGGAGACCCAGTACTTC

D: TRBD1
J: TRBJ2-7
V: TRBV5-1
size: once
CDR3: CASSLGQGGSYEQYF
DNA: TGCGCCAGCAGCTTGGGACAGGGGGGATCCTACGAGCAGTACTTC

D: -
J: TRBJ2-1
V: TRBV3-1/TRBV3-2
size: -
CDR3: CASSQDLAGATYNEQFF
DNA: TGTGCCAGCAGCCAAGATCTTGCGGGGGCCACCTACAATGAGCAGTTCTTC

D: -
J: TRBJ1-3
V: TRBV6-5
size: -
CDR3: CASEKGDSSGNTIYF
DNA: TGTGCCAGCGAGAAAGGGGATAGCTCTGGAAACACCATATATTTT

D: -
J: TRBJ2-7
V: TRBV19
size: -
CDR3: CASSSGQIYEQYF
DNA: TGTGCCAGTAGTAGTGGGCAAATCTACGAGCAGTACTTC

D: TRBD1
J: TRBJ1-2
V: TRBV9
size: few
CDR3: CASSVNRDSYGYTF
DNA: TGTGCCAGCAGCGTAAATCGGGACAGCTATGGCTACACCTTC

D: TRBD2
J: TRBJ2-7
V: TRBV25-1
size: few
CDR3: CASSERAGGEQYF
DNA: TGTGCCAGCAGTGAGCGAGCGGGAGGGGAGCAGTACTTC

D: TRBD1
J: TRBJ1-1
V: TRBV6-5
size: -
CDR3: CASSSTGMRVGTEAFF
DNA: TGTGCCAGCAGTTCGACAGGGATGAGGGTGGGGACTGAAGCTTTCTTT

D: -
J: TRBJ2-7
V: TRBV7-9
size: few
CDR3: CASSLAHGGSTYEQYF
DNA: TGTGCCAGCAGCTTGGCCCACGGGGGTTCTACCTACGAGCAGTACTTC

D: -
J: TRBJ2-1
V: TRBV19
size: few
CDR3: CASSIKRGQYNEQFF
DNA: TGTGCCAGTAGTATCAAGCGGGGACAATACAATGAGCAGTTCTTC

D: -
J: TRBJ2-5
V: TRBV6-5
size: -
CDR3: CASSYSGSQETQYF
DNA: TGTGCCAGCAGTTACTCGGGGAGCCAAGAGACCCAGTACTTC

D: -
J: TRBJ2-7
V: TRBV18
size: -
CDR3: CASSPSTYEQYF
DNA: TGTGCCAGCTCACCCTCTACCTACGAGCAGTACTTC

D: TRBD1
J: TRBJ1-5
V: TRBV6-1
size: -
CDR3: CASSAITGERGQPQHF
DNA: TGTGCCAGCAGTGCGATAACAGGGGAAAGGGGACAGCCCCAGCATTTT

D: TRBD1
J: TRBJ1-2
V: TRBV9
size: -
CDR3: CASIRQGARGYTF
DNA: TGTGCCAGCATCAGACAGGGGGCACGAGGCTACACCTTC